This T cell receptor beta chain was identified in a study of shared clonotypes between healthy human individuals. The assay ran at deep level. In the original analysis: Quality scores were absent from the junction-only immunoSEQ sequences, so filtering differed. Using immunoSEQ multiplex PCR, the repertoire was profiled, and TCRdb retains in-frame clones only, with some absent. V and J calls and clone size are as listed in that table; D and trimming were resolved from the DNA. The repertoire holds some 2.1 million clones, with 80% to 95% as singletons. The CDR3 loop spans 16 amino acids. Germline V gene sequence: CDR1 SEHNR, CDR2 FQNEAQ (reference sequence). With 5 bases clipped from V and 5 bases from J, the junction kept 13 bases outside the gene matches. CD45RO-negative, CCR7-positively selected cells formed the naive CD8 fraction, excluding terminally differentiated effector memory CD45RA+ cells.

The clonotype comes from a man between 18 and 35 years old in good health. Some clones in this sample may be carry-over from other donors' samples. The chain recombines TRBV7-9 with TRBJ2-5; 8 nucleotides match TRBD1. Input material: naive CD8+ T cells from PBMCs. Here the CDR3 reads CASSLGQGEGGETQYF. The CDR3 nucleotides read TGTGCCAGCAGCCTAGGACAGGGAGAGGGTGGGGAGACCCAGTACTTC.